What follows is one TCR beta chain and its context. Cohorts were assigned according to the clinical history that participants reported. As processed by the authors: Amplifying reference gene primers gave estimates of nucleated cell counts. Produced via immunoSEQ multiplex PCR; TCRdb's table is partial and in-frame only. For V, J and clone size, that table is used; D and trimming come from the DNA. In the table there are roughly 340,000 clones, over 75% of which are singletons. The sample belongs to a study of blood T cell repertoires in COVID-19. Study summary: From T cells, B-cell-depleted T cells, or PBMCs came the material, which was cDNA or gDNA.

V shed 5 bases and J shed 2 bases, with 15 bases lying between them. This CDR3 has 15 residues. Germline V lookup: CDR1 MDHEN, CDR2 SYDVKM. The receptor was derived from a man in his forties in a cohort exposed to, infected with or recovered from COVID-19 (not recorded which). Sequenced input: PBMCs or T cells enriched from blood (not recorded which). The chain employs TRBV28 and TRBJ1-1, with D unresolved. As DNA, the CDR3 is TGTGCCAGCAGTCCCTATACGAAACCCAACACTGAAGCTTTCTTT. Residues: CASSPYTKPNTEAFF.